Presented here are 32 T cell receptor beta chains from one specimen sequenced in a study of early T cells in non-severe SARS-CoV-2 infection. TCRdb independently ran MiXCR on the 5' RACE reads; one entry per CDR3 protein. Of some 82,000 distinct CDR3 sequences listed, over 10% are singletons. Sequenced input: whole blood. The receptors derive from an adult who was a healthcare worker with PCR-confirmed SARS-CoV-2 infection or an uninfected control (not recorded which).

This clonotype showed up just a few times. The chain has TRBV13 and TRBJ2-7; either TRBD1 or TRBD2 may supply D (5 bases each). Germline V gives CDR1 PRHDT, CDR2 FYEKMQ (reference sequence). The CDR3 has 12 amino acids. V was trimmed by 5 bases and J by 5 bases, leaving 10 bases between them. The chain's CDR3 is CASSPGSHEQYF. The CDR3 bases are TGTGCCAGCAGCCCAGGGAGTCACGAGCAGTACTTC. The whole variable domain, filled in from reference TRBV13 and TRBJ2-7, reads AAGVIQSPRHLIKEKRETATLKCYPIPRHDTVYWYQQGPGQDPQFLISFYEKMQSDKGSIPDRFSAQQFSDYHSELNMSSLELGDSALYFCASSPGSHEQYFGPGTRLTVT.

This clonotype was found many times. V is TRBV7-9 and J is TRBJ2-5, with D uncertain. Trimming pared 5 bases from V and 5 bases from J, leaving 3 bases between. Germline assignment: CDR1 SEHNR and CDR2 FQNEAQ (reference sequence). The CDR3 has 10 amino acids. CDR3 nucleotide sequence: TGTGCCAGCAGCGGGGAGACCCAGTACTTC. Its protein is CASSGETQYF.

This clonotype was picked up many times. V usage is TRBV6-6 and J usage is TRBJ2-5; D call uncertain. The germline V gene encodes CDR1 MNHNY and CDR2 SVGAGI (reference sequence). V shed 2 bases and J shed 5 bases, with 15 bases lying between them. The CDR3 has 15 residues. The CDR3: CASSYPGFDPETQYF. The DNA of the CDR3 is TGTGCCAGCAGTTACCCCGGATTTGATCCGGAGACCCAGTACTTC.

A few counts support this clonotype. The chain couples TRBV9 to TRBJ1-1; perhaps TRBD1 as D (6 bases). CDR3 size: 16 residues. V was cut by 1 base and J by 0 bases, with 13 bases left in between. Looked up from germline, CDR1 is SGDLS and CDR2 is YYNGEE. The CDR3 coding sequence is TGTGCCAGCAGCGTATCGACAGGACGGCTGAACACTGAAGCTTTCTTT. Residues: CASSVSTGRLNTEAFF. Full variable domain (remainder filled in from reference TRBV9 and TRBJ1-1): DSGVTQTPKHLITATGQRVTLRCSPRSGDLSVYWYQQSLDQGLQFLIQYYNGEERAKGNILERFSAQQFPDLHSELNLSSLELGDSALYFCASSVSTGRLNTEAFFGQGTRLTVV.

This clonotype was recorded a few times. One end of the junction varies from germline; a read error may be responsible. This chain uses TRBV7-7 with TRBJ1-1; 7 bases match TRBD1. CDR3 size: 13 residues. In germline, CDR1 is SSHAT, CDR2 FNYEAQ (reference sequence). CDR3 amino acids: CASSRDSNTEAFF. CDR3 DNA sequence: TGTGCTAGCAGCCGGGACAGTAACACTGAAGCTTTCTTT.

This clonotype was found a few times. This chain uses TRBV7-6 with TRBJ2-1; D unresolved. Germline CDR1 reads SGHVS; CDR2 reads FNYEAQ. V lost 0 bases and J lost 2, with 11 bases in between. The CDR3 runs 16 residues. CDR3 sequence: CASSLAATVAYNEQFF. CDR3 nucleotide sequence: TGTGCCAGCAGCTTAGCCGCCACGGTGGCCTACAATGAGCAGTTCTTC.

This chain joins TRBV7-9 and TRBJ2-2, with D perhaps TRBD2 (5 bases). Trimming stripped 7 bases from V and 4 bases from J, with 13 bases between. The germline V gene encodes CDR1 SEHNR and CDR2 FQNEAQ (reference sequence). CDR3 size: 14 residues. This chain's CDR3 is CASTPPRGTGELFF. In DNA form, the CDR3 reads TGTGCCAGCACGCCACCCCGGGGCACCGGGGAGCTGTTTTTT.

This clonotype came up a few times. The chain is built from TRBV19 and TRBJ2-1, with 8 bases lining up with TRBD2. CDR1 and CDR2 from the germline V gene are LNHDA and SQIVND (reference sequence). CDR3 length: 16 amino acids. V lost 2 bases and J lost 4; bases outside the gene matches: 7. The CDR3 reads CASSIRLAGLYNEQFF. The CDR3 DNA reads TGTGCCAGTAGTATAAGATTAGCGGGACTATACAATGAGCAGTTCTTC.

Many counts were recorded for this clonotype. CDR3 region: CASSLAEDQPQHF. The CDR3 DNA reads TGTGCCAGCAGTTTAGCTGAGGATCAGCCCCAGCATTTT. The J gene is TRBJ1-5, the V gene TRBV12-3 or TRBV12-4; D is unclear. The CDR3 covers 13 residues. Between the trimmed V and J ends, which lost 0 bases and 5 bases, there was a span of 5 bases.

This clonotype was counted many times. The V and J genes are TRBV12-3 or TRBV12-4 and TRBJ2-3; D remains unclear. This CDR3 region has 14 residues. The germline V and J ends were trimmed by 1 base and 9 bases, with 14 bases remaining between them. CDR3 region: CASSLGYYRPTQYF. The CDR3 DNA is TGTGCCAGCAGTTTAGGGTACTACCGGCCAACGCAGTATTTT.

This clonotype occurred many times. The CDR3 here is CASSLGITGNTEAFF. For the CDR3, the DNA is TGTGCCAGCAGCTTAGGGATTACAGGGAACACTGAAGCTTTCTTT. The chain is built from TRBV11-2 and TRBJ1-1, with D perhaps TRBD1 (5 bases). Germline V gene data show CDR1 as SGHAT and CDR2 as FQNNGV. CDR3 length: 15 residues. V lost 1 base and J 1 base, leaving 10 bases between the germline ends. The complete variable domain, with remaining parts taken from reference TRBV11-2 and TRBJ1-1, reads EAGVAQSPRYKIIEKRQSVAFWCNPISGHATLYWYQQILGQGPKLLIQFQNNGVVDDSQLPKDRFSAERLKGVDSTLKIQPAKLEDSAVYLCASSLGITGNTEAFFGQGTRLTVV.

This clonotype has a handful of counts. DNA for the CDR3: TGCAGTGCTAGAAGAAGTCTAGCGGCCCTCTGGGAGCAGTACTTC. Its translation: CSARRSLAALWEQYF. The genes are TRBV20-1 and TRBJ2-7; TRBD2 agrees at 7 bases. Germline CDR1 is DFQATT and CDR2 is SNEGSKA (reference sequence). Losses at the gene ends were 2 bases for V and 7 bases for J; bases not matched to a gene: 14. This CDR3 is 15 amino acids long.

The genes are TRBV29-1 and TRBJ2-3; possibly TRBD2 for D (5 bases). CDR1 is SQVTM and CDR2 is ANQGSEA in the germline V gene. With 4 bases removed from V and 5 bases from J, the gap between germline ends came to 16 bases. The CDR3 contains 14 residues. CDR3 residues: CSVAGRMIKDTQYF. CDR3 bases: TGCAGCGTTGCTGGGAGAATGATCAAAGATACGCAGTATTTT.

This clonotype was seen a handful of times. The chain combines TRBV7-9 with TRBJ1-1, with TRBD1 as a possible D gene (6 bases). The CDR3 contains 16 residues. With 5 bases removed from V and 1 base from J, the gap between germline ends came to 17 bases. Germline loops: CDR1 SEHNR, CDR2 FQNEAQ (reference sequence). CDR3 loop: CASSPRGGLTNTEAFF. In nucleotides, the CDR3 is TGTGCCAGCAGCCCCCGGGGGGGGCTAACGAACACTGAAGCTTTCTTT.

The sample holds a few counts of this clonotype. This rearrangement joins TRBV30 to TRBJ2-1; no clear D. Germline lookup yields CDR1 GTSNPN and CDR2 SVGIG (reference sequence). This CDR3 comprises 15 residues. Trimming removed 1 base at V and 5 bases at J, with 15 bases between. The CDR3 sequence: CAWSARPGGDNEQFF. The CDR3 bases are TGTGCCTGGAGTGCCCGACCCGGCGGAGACAATGAGCAGTTCTTC.

This clonotype was counted between two and nine times. The chain joins TRBV5-1 to TRBJ2-1, with no clear D. Germline V gene sequence: CDR1 SGHRS, CDR2 YFSETQ. The CDR3 length is 19 residues. Trimming shortened V by 1 base and J by 4 bases, and 24 bases separated the two germline ends. This chain's CDR3 is CASSLNRGSMPKGYNEQFF. The CDR3 DNA reads as TGCGCCAGCAGCTTGAATCGCGGATCAATGCCTAAAGGATACAATGAGCAGTTCTTC.

The genes are TRBV3-1 and TRBJ1-4, with D perhaps TRBD1 (6 bases). Trimming cost V 1 base and J 6 bases, with 9 bases left between them. Per germline, CDR1 LGHDT and CDR2 YNNKEL (reference sequence). This CDR3 is built from 14 residues. The CDR3: CASSQVGQDEKLFF. The DNA for the CDR3 is TGTGCCAGCAGCCAAGTGGGACAAGATGAAAAACTGTTTTTT.

The chain carries TRBV5-1 and TRBJ2-5, with TRBD1 matching 8 bases. The CDR3 contains 14 residues. After removal of 4 bases from V and 5 bases from J, the junction contained 7 bases not matched to a gene. Looked up from germline, CDR1 is SGHRS and CDR2 is YFSETQ. In DNA form, the CDR3 reads TGCGCCAGCAGCCCCAGGACAGGGAAGGAGACCCAGTACTTC. This sequence encodes CASSPRTGKETQYF. Using reference TRBV5-1 and TRBJ2-5 for the parts outside the CDR3, the full variable domain is KAGVTQTPRYLIKTRGQQVTLSCSPISGHRSVSWYQQTPGQGLQFLFEYFSETQRNKGNFPGRFSGRQFSNSRSEMNVSTLELGDSALYLCASSPRTGKETQYFGPGTRLLVL.

On this clonotype itself: Germline is not matched at one junction end, which may reflect a read error. The chain recombines TRBV6-1 with TRBJ1-2; 7 bases agree with TRBD1. Germline CDR1 and CDR2: MNHNS and SASEGT. The CDR3 contains 12 residues. CDR3 protein: CASSVSRDRGLF. CDR3 coding DNA: TGTGCCAGCAGTGTGTCCCGGGACAGAGGCCTCTTC.

This chain links TRBV6-2 or TRBV6-3 with TRBJ2-7; 8 positions agree with TRBD2. Trimming removed 5 bases from V and 2 bases from J; junction bases left unmatched: 5. The CDR3 runs 14 residues. Germline V lookup: CDR1 MNHEY, CDR2 SVGEGT. The CDR3 sequence is CASSAGLAAYEQYF. For the CDR3, the DNA is TGTGCCAGCAGTGCTGGACTAGCAGCCTACGAGCAGTACTTC.

This clonotype was observed many times. The chain combines TRBV20-1 with TRBJ2-3; 9 nucleotides agree with TRBD2. This CDR3 has 16 amino acids. The V segment lost 0 bases and the J segment 2 bases; nucleotides outside the gene matches: 6. The germline V gene encodes CDR1 DFQATT and CDR2 SNEGSKA (reference sequence). The CDR3 nucleotides read TGCAGTGCTAGAGATCGGCTAGCGGGACCCACAGATACGCAGTATTTT. This translates into CSARDRLAGPTDTQYF.

This clonotype was picked up many times. The genes are TRBV7-9 and TRBJ1-5; D is ambiguous. Germline-derived CDR1 and CDR2 are SEHNR and FQNEAQ (reference sequence). V shed 2 bases and J shed 5 bases, with 7 bases lying between them. The CDR3 totals 13 residues. This CDR3 reads CASSLLADQPQHF. DNA of the CDR3: TGTGCCAGCAGCTTACTAGCCGATCAGCCCCAGCATTTT.

V and J are TRBV28 and TRBJ1-3; tentatively, D is TRBD1 (5 bases). This CDR3 region has 14 residues. The germline V gene encodes CDR1 MDHEN and CDR2 SYDVKM. The V end lost 5 bases, the J end lost 0 bases, and 8 bases lay between the germline ends. In DNA form, the CDR3 reads TGTGCCAGCAGTCGACAGTCCTCTGGAAACACCATATATTTT. Amino acids: CASSRQSSGNTIYF.

This rearrangement joins TRBV19 to TRBJ2-1; no firm D call. Germline CDR1 and CDR2: LNHDA and SQIVND (reference sequence). V lost 8 bases and J lost 6, with 14 bases in between. The CDR3 spans 13 residues. The CDR3 spells CASRPDLGNEQFF. In nucleotides, the CDR3 is TGTGCCAGTCGTCCCGACCTAGGCAATGAGCAGTTCTTC.

CDR3: CASSSPTGADSPLHF. As DNA, the CDR3 is TGTGCCAGCAGTTCGCCGACAGGGGCCGATTCACCCCTCCACTTT. This chain uses TRBV27 with TRBJ1-6, with TRBD1 matching over 8 bases. The germline CDR1 and CDR2 sequences are MNHEY and SMNVEV (reference sequence). With 4 bases clipped from V and 8 bases from J, the junction kept 7 bases outside the gene matches. The CDR3 is 15 amino acids.

In its sample, this clonotype was seen many times. The chain joins TRBV11-2 to TRBJ2-5; TRBD2 agrees at 13 bases. The CDR3 length is 18 residues. Per the germline V gene, CDR1 is SGHAT and CDR2 is FQNNGV. The trim removed 5 bases at V and 5 bases at J, leaving 14 bases unmatched. The CDR3 loop reads CASSQVRATSGRLETQYF. The DNA of the CDR3 is TGTGCCAGCAGCCAGGTCAGAGCGACTAGCGGGAGGTTGGAGACCCAGTACTTC.

Ten or more counts support this clonotype. V usage is TRBV20-1 and J usage is TRBJ1-1; D is unresolved. The CDR3 totals 13 residues. CDR1 and CDR2 (germline): DFQATT, SNEGSKA (reference sequence). Deletions cut 5 bases from V and 1 base from J, with 11 bases between. As DNA, the CDR3 is TGCAGTGCTCCCACTCCGGAGAACACTGAAGCTTTCTTT. It is translated as CSAPTPENTEAFF.

In its sample, this clonotype was seen a few times. This chain connects TRBV24-1 to TRBJ1-2; 7 bases align to TRBD1. Germline trimming cut 3 bases from V and 8 bases from J; bases unmatched to any gene: 8. This CDR3 spans 14 amino acids. From germline, CDR1 is KGHDR and CDR2 SFDVKD. The CDR3 loop is CATSDPGTAQGYTF. The CDR3 DNA follows: TGTGCCACCAGTGATCCCGGGACAGCCCAGGGCTACACCTTC.

This clonotype was counted ten times or more. The chain employs TRBV19 and TRBJ1-5; D is perhaps TRBD1 (5 bases). CDR3 length equals 15 residues. Deletions cut 3 bases from V and 6 bases from J, with 15 bases between. Germline V gene sequence: CDR1 LNHDA, CDR2 SQIVND (reference sequence). The CDR3 reads CASSIVQGAFQPQHF. The CDR3 nucleotides are TGTGCCAGTAGTATTGTCCAGGGAGCTTTTCAGCCCCAGCATTTT.

This clonotype was counted at least ten times. The V and J genes are TRBV28 and TRBJ2-5; D possibly corresponds to TRBD1 (6 bases). This CDR3 is built from 17 residues. Germline CDR1 and CDR2: MDHEN and SYDVKM. V lost 1 base, J lost 1 base, and 16 bases lay in between. The CDR3 nucleotides are TGTGCCAGCAGTTTATTTGGGCGGTTGGACAGCCAAGAGACCCAGTACTTC. It codes for CASSLFGRLDSQETQYF.

As for this clonotype: A much larger clone lies a single base off, so this may be a read error. Here the CDR3 DNA reads TGTGTCAGCAGGGGAGGCTCCTACGAGCAGTACTTC. This sequence encodes CVSRGGSYEQYF. The gene calls are TRBV25-1 and TRBJ2-7; either TRBD1 or TRBD2 may supply D (6 bases each). The CDR3 consists of 12 residues. The germline gives CDR1 MGHDK, CDR2 SYGVNS.

With respect to this clonotype: This may arise from a read error, as a much more abundant clone is one base away. The chain combines TRBV10-3 with TRBJ1-4, with a weak D call TRBD1 (6 bases). Germline assignment: CDR1 ENHRY and CDR2 SYGVKD. The length of the CDR3 is 13 residues. Trimming removed 10 bases at V and 7 bases at J, with 16 bases between. CDR3 loop: CATKGGTVEKLFF. The CDR3 DNA follows: TGTGCCACCAAGGGGGGGACGGTTGAAAAACTGTTTTTT.